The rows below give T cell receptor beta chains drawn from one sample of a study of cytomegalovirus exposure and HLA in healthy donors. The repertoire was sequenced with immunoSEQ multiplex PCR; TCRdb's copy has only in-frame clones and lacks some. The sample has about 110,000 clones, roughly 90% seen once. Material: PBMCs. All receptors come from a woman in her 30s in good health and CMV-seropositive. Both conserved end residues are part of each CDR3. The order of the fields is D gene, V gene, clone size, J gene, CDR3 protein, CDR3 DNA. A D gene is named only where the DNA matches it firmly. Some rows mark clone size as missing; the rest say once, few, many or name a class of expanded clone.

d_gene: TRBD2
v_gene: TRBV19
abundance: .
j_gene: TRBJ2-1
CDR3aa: CASSIAGTSNEQFF
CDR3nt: TGTGCCAGTAGTATAGCCGGGACTAGCAATGAGCAGTTCTTC

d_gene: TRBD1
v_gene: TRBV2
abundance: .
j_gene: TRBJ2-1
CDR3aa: CASSPTGTVSEQFF
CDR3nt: TGTGCCAGCAGTCCTACCGGGACAGTCAGTGAGCAGTTCTTC

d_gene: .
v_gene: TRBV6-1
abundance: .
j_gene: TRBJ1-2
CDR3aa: CASSDTHRTANYGYTF
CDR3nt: TGTGCCAGCAGTGATACGCACCGGACAGCTAACTATGGCTACACCTTC

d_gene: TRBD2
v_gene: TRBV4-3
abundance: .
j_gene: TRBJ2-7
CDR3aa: CASSQLTSGNSIHSYEQYF
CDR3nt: TGCGCCAGCAGCCAATTAACTAGCGGGAATTCTATTCACTCCTACGAGCAGTACTTC

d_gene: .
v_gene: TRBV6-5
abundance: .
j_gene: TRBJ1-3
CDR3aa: CASSQSGSTGNTIYF
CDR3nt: TGTGCCAGCAGCCAGAGCGGCAGTACTGGAAACACCATATATTTT

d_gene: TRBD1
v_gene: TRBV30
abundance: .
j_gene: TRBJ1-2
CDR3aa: CACLDRGLGYTF
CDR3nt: TGTGCCTGTTTAGACAGGGGGCTTGGCTACACCTTC

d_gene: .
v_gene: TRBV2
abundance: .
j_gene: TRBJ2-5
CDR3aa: CASTSHQETQYF
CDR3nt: TGTGCCAGCACTTCCCATCAGGAGACCCAGTACTTC

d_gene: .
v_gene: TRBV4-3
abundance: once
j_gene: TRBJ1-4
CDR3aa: CASSQDRGGATNEKLFF
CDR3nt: TGCGCCAGCAGCCAAGATCGAGGGGGAGCCACTAATGAAAAACTGTTTTTT

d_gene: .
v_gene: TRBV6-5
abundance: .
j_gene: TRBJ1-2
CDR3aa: CASTAGLIYGYTF
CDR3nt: TGTGCCAGCACGGCGGGTCTGATCTATGGCTACACCTTC

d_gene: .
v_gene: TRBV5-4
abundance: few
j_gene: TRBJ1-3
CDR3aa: CASSLKGVTGNTIYF
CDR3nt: TGTGCCAGCAGCTTGAAGGGGGTAACAGGAAACACCATATATTTT

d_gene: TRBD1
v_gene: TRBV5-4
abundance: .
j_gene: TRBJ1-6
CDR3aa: CASSLVTGGFSNSPLHF
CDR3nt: TGTGCCAGCAGCTTGGTAACAGGGGGCTTCAGTAATTCACCCCTCCACTTT

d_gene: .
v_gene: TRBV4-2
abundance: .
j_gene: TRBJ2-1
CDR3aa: CASSQEIYSYNEQFF
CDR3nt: TGTGCCAGCAGCCAAGAAATCTACTCCTACAATGAGCAGTTCTTC

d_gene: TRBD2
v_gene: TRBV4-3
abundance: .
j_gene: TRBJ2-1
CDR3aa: CASSQASGGFLPLGEQFF
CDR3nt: TGCGCCAGCAGCCAAGCTAGCGGGGGGTTCCTTCCCCTCGGTGAGCAGTTCTTC

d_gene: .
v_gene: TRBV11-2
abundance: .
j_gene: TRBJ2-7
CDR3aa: CASSTGTLSYEQYF
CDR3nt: TGTGCCAGCAGCACCGGGACTCTCTCCTACGAGCAGTACTTC

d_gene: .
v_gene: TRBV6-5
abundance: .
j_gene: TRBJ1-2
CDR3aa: CASSYRTRAHNYGYTF
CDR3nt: TGTGCCAGCAGTTACCGGACCAGGGCCCATAACTATGGCTACACCTTC

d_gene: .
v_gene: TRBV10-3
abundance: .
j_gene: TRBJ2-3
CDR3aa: CALINSGDTQYF
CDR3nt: TGTGCCCTAATTAATAGCGGAGATACGCAGTATTTT

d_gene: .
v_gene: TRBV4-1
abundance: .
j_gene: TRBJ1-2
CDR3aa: CASSQESEQLRWNYGYTF
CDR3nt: TGCGCCAGCAGCCAAGAATCGGAACAGCTGAGATGGAACTATGGCTACACCTTC

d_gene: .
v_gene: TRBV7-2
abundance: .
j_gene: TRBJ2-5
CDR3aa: CASSLRGGEETQYF
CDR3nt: TGTGCCAGCAGCTTAAGAGGAGGGGAAGAGACCCAGTACTTC

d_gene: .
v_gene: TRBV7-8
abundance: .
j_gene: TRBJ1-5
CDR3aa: CASSLFGNQPQHF
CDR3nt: TGTGCCAGCAGCTTATTCGGCAATCAGCCCCAGCATTTT

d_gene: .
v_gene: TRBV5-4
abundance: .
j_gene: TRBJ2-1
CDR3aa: CASSLTGDEQFF
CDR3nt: TGTGCCAGCAGCTTAACTGGAGATGAGCAGTTCTTC